This T cell receptor beta chain was sequenced for a study of T cell clonality in common variable immunodeficiency. Study-wide findings and caveats: Compared with controls, CVID subjects had fewer shared TCRbeta clones. Fewer deletions and N-nucleotide insertions were reportedly seen in common variable immunodeficiency TCR beta sequences. TCRbeta clonality was increased in CVID versus healthy controls.

This clone appeared many times. The antigen is not known. The missing CDR3 end, 3 residues past where the read stops, is filled in from the germline J gene. Both groups were predominantly of Caucasian heritage. Trimming cost V 5 bases and J 9 bases; bases outside gene matches: 10. The CDR3 is 14 residues long. Using immunoSEQ multiplex PCR, the repertoire was profiled, and TCRdb retains in-frame clones only, with some absent. Listed for the sample are about 81,000 clones, none seen a single time. V and J are TRBV12-3 or TRBV12-4 and TRBJ2-1; TRBD1 matches 7 bases. The source is a person aged 18-69 years in good health. The source material was peripheral blood mononuclear cells. The CDR3 spells CASSTLTGAREQFF. The DNA read from the CDR3 is TGTGCCAGCAGTACCCTAACAGGGGCCCGTGAG.